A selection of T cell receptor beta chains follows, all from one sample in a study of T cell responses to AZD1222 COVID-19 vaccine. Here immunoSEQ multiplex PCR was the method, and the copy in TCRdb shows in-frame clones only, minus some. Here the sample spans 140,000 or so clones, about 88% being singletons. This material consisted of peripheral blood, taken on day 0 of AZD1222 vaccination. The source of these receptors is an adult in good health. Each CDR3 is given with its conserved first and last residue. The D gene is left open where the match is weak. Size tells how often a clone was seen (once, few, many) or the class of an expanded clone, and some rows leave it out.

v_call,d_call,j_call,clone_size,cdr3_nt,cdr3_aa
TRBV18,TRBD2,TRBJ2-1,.,TGTGCCAGCTCACCACCGAAACTAGCGGGAGTCAATGAGCAGTTCTTC,CASSPPKLAGVNEQFF
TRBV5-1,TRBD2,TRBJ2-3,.,TGCGCCAGCAGCTCCGGGACTAGCGGGAGCACAGATACGCAGTATTTT,CASSSGTSGSTDTQYF
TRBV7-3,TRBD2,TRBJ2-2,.,TGTGCCAGCAGCTTATCTTCTAGCGGGAGGAGTCCCGGGGAGCTGTTTTTT,CASSLSSSGRSPGELFF
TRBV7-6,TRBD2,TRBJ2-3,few,TGTGCCAGCAGCTTGCTGCCGCCAGCGGGGGGAACAGATACGCAGTATTTT,CASSLLPPAGGTDTQYF
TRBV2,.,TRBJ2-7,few,TGTGCCAGCACCGGGACCCGGGGTTGGGAGCAGTACTTC,CASTGTRGWEQYF
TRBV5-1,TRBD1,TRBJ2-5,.,TGCGCCAGCAGCCCTACAGGGGTAGAGACCCAGTACTTC,CASSPTGVETQYF
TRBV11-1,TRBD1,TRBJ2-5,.,TGTGCCAGCAGCTTAGGACAGGGTAGTCTGGAGACCCAGTACTTC,CASSLGQGSLETQYF
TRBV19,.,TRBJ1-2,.,TGTGCCAGTAGTCTTATTGGCTATGGCTACACCTTC,CASSLIGYGYTF
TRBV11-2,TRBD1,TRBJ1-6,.,TGTGCCAGCAGCCCCGGGACAGGGGGGCATAATTCACCCCTCCACTTT,CASSPGTGGHNSPLHF
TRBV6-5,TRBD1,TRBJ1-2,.,TGTGCCAGCAGTCCCCTTACAGGGGCGGACTATGGCTACACCTTC,CASSPLTGADYGYTF
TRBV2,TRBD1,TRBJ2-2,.,TGTGCCAGCGGGGGGCGGGACAGGTCGAACACCGGGGAGCTGTTTTTT,CASGGRDRSNTGELFF
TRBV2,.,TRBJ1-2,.,TGTGCCAGCAGTGAAAGGGCGTCTTCGGTTGGCTACACCTTC,CASSERASSVGYTF
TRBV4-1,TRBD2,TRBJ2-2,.,TGCGCCAGCAGAGACAGAGCGGGGACGAACACCGGGGAGCTGTTTTTT,CASRDRAGTNTGELFF
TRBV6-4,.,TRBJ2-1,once,TGTGCCAGCAGCGCCCGGGGGTCCTACAATGAGCAGTTCTTC,CASSARGSYNEQFF
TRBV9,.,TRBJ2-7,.,TGTGCCAGCAGCGTAGGAAGCAGGAGCTCCTACGAGCAGTACTTC,CASSVGSRSSYEQYF
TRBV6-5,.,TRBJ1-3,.,TGTGCCAGCAGTTACTCGATGGTCTCTGGAAACACCATATATTTT,CASSYSMVSGNTIYF
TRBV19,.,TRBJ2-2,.,TGTGCCAGTAGCCCTACAGGGTTATACACCGGGGAGCTGTTTTTT,CASSPTGLYTGELFF
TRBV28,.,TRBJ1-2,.,TGTGCCAGCAGTTTCCCGATAGCTGGCTATGGCTACACCTTC,CASSFPIAGYGYTF
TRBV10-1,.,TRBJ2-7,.,TGCGCCAGCAGTGAGTCTCGGGGCTTTTCTACCTACGAGCAGTACTTC,CASSESRGFSTYEQYF
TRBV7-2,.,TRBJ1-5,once,TGTGCCAGCAGCTTAGCAGGGGGGAGCAATCAGCCCCAGCATTTT,CASSLAGGSNQPQHF
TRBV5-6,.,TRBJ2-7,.,TGTGCCAGCAGCTTGGGCACTCTTGGGGGAGAGCAGTACTTC,CASSLGTLGGEQYF
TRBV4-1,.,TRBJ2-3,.,TGCGCCAGCAGCCAAGGATGGGCCTTACCTTCGGGTTTT,CASSQGWALPSGF
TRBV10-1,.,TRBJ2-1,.,TGCGCCAGCAGTGAGTCGTTGATCGAGGAGCAGTTCTTC,CASSESLIEEQFF
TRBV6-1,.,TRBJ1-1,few,TGTGCCAGCAGTGAAAGTAGGAACACTGAAGCTTTCTTT,CASSESRNTEAFF
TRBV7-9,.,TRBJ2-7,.,TGTGCCAGCAGCTCAAGCAGGGGGGGCTACGAGCAGTACTTC,CASSSSRGGYEQYF
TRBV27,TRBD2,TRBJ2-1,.,TGTGCCAGCAGTTCCGGACTAGCGGGAGTCAGTGAGCAGTTCTTC,CASSSGLAGVSEQFF
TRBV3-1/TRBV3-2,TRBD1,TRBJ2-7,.,TGTGCCAGCAGCCAAGGCGGGACAGGGGTCGAGCAGTACTTC,CASSQGGTGVEQYF
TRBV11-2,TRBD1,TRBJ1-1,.,TGTGCCAGCACCACAAGGACAGGGGCGAACACTGAAGCTTTCTTT,CASTTRTGANTEAFF
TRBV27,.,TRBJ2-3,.,TGTGCCAGCAGTTTCTGGCCTAGCACAGATACGCAGTATTTT,CASSFWPSTDTQYF
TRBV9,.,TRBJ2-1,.,TGTGCCAGCAGCGACGGGTACAATGAGCAGTTCTTC,CASSDGYNEQFF
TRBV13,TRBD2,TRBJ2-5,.,TGTGCCAGCACCGAAAGCGGGGGTGGGGGAGAGACCCAGTACTTC,CASTESGGGGETQYF
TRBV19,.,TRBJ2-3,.,TGTGCCAGTAGTCATTTAGATACGCAGTATTTT,CASSHLDTQYF
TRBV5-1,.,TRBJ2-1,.,TGCGCCAGCAGCTTAGGGTTTGTTGAGCAGTTCTTC,CASSLGFVEQFF
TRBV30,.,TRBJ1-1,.,TGTGCCTGGGGGTCCTTCGAAGCTTTCTTT,CAWGSFEAFF
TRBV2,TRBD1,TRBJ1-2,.,TGTGCCAGCAGTGCCGGGACAGGGTTGTATGGCTACACCTTC,CASSAGTGLYGYTF